This is a list of T cell receptor beta chains from one sample in a study of cytomegalovirus exposure and HLA in healthy donors. Repertoires were generated with immunoSEQ multiplex PCR, while TCRdb's copy carries only in-frame clones and drops some. The repertoire table contains 140,000 or so clones. Sequencing used PBMCs. The receptors here all came from a male donor in good health and CMV-seronegative. The conserved cysteine and the conserved F or W are not part of the CDR3 here.

v_gene	len	j_gene	CDR3aa
TRBV5-1	14	TRBJ1-1	ASSLVTGEGGTEAF
TRBV28	10	TRBJ1-2	ASTPSNYGYT
TRBV4-2	12	TRBJ1-5	ASSQAAGNQPQH
TRBV5-1	13	TRBJ1-5	ASSPTGGGNQPQH
TRBV28	12	TRBJ1-2	ASSFVPGPYGYT
TRBV30	10	TRBJ1-2	AWSVRVAGYT
TRBV5-1	13	TRBJ2-7	ASSLTGGGSYEQY
TRBV4-3	12	TRBJ2-7	ASSQEARGHEQY
TRBV6-5	13	TRBJ1-2	ASTLGEGASYGYT
TRBV9	14	TRBJ1-4	ASSPMGTTKNEKLF
TRBV6-1	15	TRBJ2-6	ASSKGLASSGANVLT
TRBV6-6	11	TRBJ1-1	ASRLPGGGEAF
TRBV6-5	12	TRBJ1-2	ASSATTANYGYT
TRBV30	13	TRBJ1-1	GITTVGQGKAEAF